The next 30 T cell receptor beta chains were all read from a single sample in a study of technical replicates of blood from a handful of donors. Produced via immunoSEQ multiplex PCR; TCRdb's table is partial and in-frame only. The sample lists roughly 90,000 clones; 94% were seen once. Material for sequencing was T cells isolated from PBMCs. The receptors derive from a human donor in good health.

CDR3: CASSQERANTEAFF. The CDR3 nucleotides are TGCGCCAGCAGCCAAGAGAGAGCGAACACTGAAGCTTTCTTT. This chain uses TRBV4-1 with TRBJ1-1; D is undetermined. The germline gives CDR1 MGHRA, CDR2 YSYEKL. Deletions cut 0 bases from V and 1 base from J, with 6 bases between. The CDR3 has 14 amino acids.

The CDR3 DNA is TGTGCCAGTAGTGGGGGGTCTGGATACAATGAGCAGTTCTTC. As protein: CASSGGSGYNEQFF. The chain has TRBV9 and TRBJ2-1, with D perhaps TRBD2 (6 bases). Germline assignment: CDR1 SGDLS and CDR2 YYNGEE. Trimming shortened V by 8 bases and J by 4 bases, and 16 bases separated the two germline ends. This CDR3 contains 14 residues.

The chain has TRBV7-9 and TRBJ2-5; TRBD1 is a possible D gene (5 bases). Trimming removed 4 bases at V and 4 bases at J, with 10 bases between. Germline V CDR1 and CDR2: SEHNR, FQNEAQ (reference sequence). CDR3 length: 13 amino acids. The CDR3: CASSSYRRETQYF. The CDR3 region has the DNA TGTGCCAGCAGCTCCTACAGGAGAGAGACCCAGTACTTC.

The chain employs TRBV19 and TRBJ2-7, with D perhaps TRBD1 (6 bases). CDR1 and CDR2 (germline): LNHDA, SQIVND (reference sequence). This CDR3 is 15 amino acids long. Between the trimmed V and J ends, which lost 3 bases and 2 bases, there was a span of 14 bases. The CDR3 reads CASSIAATGTYEQYF. In DNA form, the CDR3 reads TGTGCCAGTAGTATCGCCGCGACAGGTACCTACGAGCAGTACTTC.

The J gene is TRBJ2-1, the V gene TRBV30; 7 bases are shared with TRBD1. Germline CDR1 reads GTSNPN; CDR2 reads SVGIG (reference sequence). The CDR3 has 13 residues. V lost 8 bases, J lost 0 bases, and 4 bases stayed unmatched. The CDR3 DNA reads TGTGCCGGATCAGGGGGCTCCTACAATGAGCAGTTCTTC. Protein sequence: CAGSGGSYNEQFF.

This clone was found once. This chain uses TRBV16 with TRBJ2-7, with a weak D call TRBD2 (6 bases). CDR3 length: 12 amino acids. Germline CDR1 and CDR2: KGHSY and FQNENV. The V and J ends lost 6 bases and 6 bases respectively, with 12 bases between them. CDR3 in DNA: TGTGCCAGCAGTACCGGGGGAGCCGAGCAGTACTTC. Translating gives CASSTGGAEQYF. The full variable domain, completed using reference TRBV16 and TRBJ2-7, is GEEVAQTPKHLVRGEGQKAKLYCAPIKGHSYVFWYQQVLKNEFKFLISFQNENVFDETGMPKERFSAKCLPNSPCSLEIQATKLEDSAVYFCASSTGGAEQYFGPGTRLTVT.

This chain joins TRBV18 and TRBJ2-5; D is uncertain. The CDR3 loop spans 14 amino acids. V lost 0 bases and J 5 bases, leaving 10 bases between the germline ends. In germline, CDR1 is KGHSH, CDR2 LQKENI. The CDR3 reads CASSPPRRIETQYF. CDR3 bases: TGTGCCAGCTCACCACCGCGCAGGATTGAGACCCAGTACTTC. Complete variable domain (other parts from reference TRBV18 and TRBJ2-5): NAGVMQNPRHLVRRRGQEARLRCSPMKGHSHVYWYRQLPEEGLKFMVYLQKENIIDESGMPKERFSAEFPKEGPSILRIQQVVRGDSAAYFCASSPPRRIETQYFGPGTRLLVL.

The chain employs TRBV11-2 and TRBJ2-7, with 8 positions matching TRBD1. Germline V gene lookup returns CDR1 SGHAT and CDR2 FQNNGV. This CDR3 has 14 residues. Unmatched junction bases numbered 3, after V lost 3 bases and J lost 2 bases. The chain's CDR3 is CASSFGTGTYEQYF. The CDR3 DNA is TGTGCCAGCAGCTTTGGGACAGGTACCTACGAGCAGTACTTC. The entire variable domain, with the rest obtained from reference TRBV11-2 and TRBJ2-7, is as follows: EAGVAQSPRYKIIEKRQSVAFWCNPISGHATLYWYQQILGQGPKLLIQFQNNGVVDDSQLPKDRFSAERLKGVDSTLKIQPAKLEDSAVYLCASSFGTGTYEQYFGPGTRLTVT.

The CDR3: CASRAGTGNEKLFF. DNA for the CDR3: TGTGCCAGTAGAGCCGGGACTGGAAATGAAAAACTGTTTTTT. The gene calls are TRBV7-9 and TRBJ1-4, with D tentatively TRBD1 (5 bases). The germline V gene encodes CDR1 SEHNR and CDR2 FQNEAQ (reference sequence). V shed 9 bases and J shed 5 bases, with 16 bases lying between them. The CDR3 has 14 residues.

This clone appeared a few times. The genes are TRBV28 and TRBJ1-5; TRBD1 matches 8 bases. Per germline, CDR1 MDHEN and CDR2 SYDVKM. The CDR3 contains 16 residues. The V segment lost 5 bases and the J segment 2 bases; nucleotides outside the gene matches: 8. The CDR3, as DNA: TGTGCCAGCAGTACCCCAGGGGGCGAAGGCAATCAGCCCCAGCATTTT. Encoded protein: CASSTPGGEGNQPQHF.

The chain combines TRBV6-5 with TRBJ1-2; D might be TRBD1 (5 bases). Deletions cut 2 bases from V and 5 bases from J, with 6 bases between. CDR1 is MNHEY and CDR2 is SVGAGI in the germline V gene. The CDR3 consists of 12 residues. The CDR3 protein is CASSYRGYGYTF. The DNA for the CDR3 is TGTGCCAGCAGTTACCGGGGGTATGGCTACACCTTC.

A single count supports this clone. The V call is TRBV7-7, the J call TRBJ2-5; tentatively, D is TRBD2 (5 bases). Germline loops: CDR1 SSHAT, CDR2 FNYEAQ (reference sequence). The CDR3 is 15 amino acids. V lost 5 bases, J lost 1 base, and 14 bases lay in between. The CDR3 DNA reads as TGTGCCAGCAGCCCCTACTCCGGGATCCAAGAGACCCAGTACTTC. Protein product: CASSPYSGIQETQYF.

CDR3 coding DNA: TGTGCCAGCAGTTTCAGCAGGGGCGCAGGAACAGATACGCAGTATTTT. This codes for CASSFSRGAGTDTQYF. The rearrangement joins TRBV28 to TRBJ2-3; D might be TRBD1 (6 bases). The CDR3 is made up of 16 amino acids. Per the germline V gene, CDR1 is MDHEN and CDR2 is SYDVKM. The germline V and J ends were trimmed by 3 bases and 3 bases, with 16 bases remaining between them. Supplemented by reference TRBV28 and TRBJ2-3, the full variable domain reads DVKVTQSSRYLVKRTGEKVFLECVQDMDHENMFWYRQDPGLGLRLIYFSYDVKMKEKGDIPEGYSVSREKKERFSLILESASTNQTSMYLCASSFSRGAGTDTQYFGPGTRLTVL.

The V call is TRBV28, the J call TRBJ2-1; 10 nucleotides line up with TRBD2. CDR1 MDHEN and CDR2 SYDVKM come from the germline V gene. The V and J ends lost 7 bases and 7 bases, in that order; junction bases with no gene match: 13. The CDR3 contains 16 residues. CDR3 amino acids: CASTPASSGSRNEQFF. Here the CDR3 DNA reads TGTGCCAGCACCCCAGCCTCTAGCGGGAGTAGGAATGAGCAGTTCTTC.

The chain joins TRBV30 to TRBJ1-1, with 8 bases that match TRBD1. CDR3 length: 15 amino acids. V dropped 4 bases and J dropped 5; count of bases not matched to a gene: 12. CDR1 and CDR2 (germline): GTSNPN, SVGIG (reference sequence). CDR3 coding DNA: TGTGCCTGGACCGTGGGGCAGGGGGCGTTTACTGAAGCTTTCTTT. Translating it yields CAWTVGQGAFTEAFF.

This chain links TRBV6-5 with TRBJ2-7; 10 bases are a match to TRBD2. The CDR3 is 13 amino acids. The V gene end was trimmed by 11 bases and the J gene end by 4 bases; junction bases not matched to a gene: 8. Germline CDR1 MNHEY, CDR2 SVGAGI. In nucleotides, the CDR3 is TGTGCCTGTGGTGGGACTAGCGAATACGAGCAGTACTTC. Translation gives CACGGTSEYEQYF.

This clone has just a few counts. This chain connects TRBV4-1 to TRBJ1-2; 7 nucleotides line up with TRBD1. V lost 1 base and J lost 4; bases outside the gene matches: 6. The germline V gene has CDR1 MGHRA and CDR2 YSYEKL. This CDR3 contains 15 residues. CDR3 amino acids: CASSQVLGQAYGYTF. DNA of the CDR3: TGCGCCAGCAGCCAAGTATTAGGACAGGCCTATGGCTACACCTTC.

The gene calls are TRBV5-1 and TRBJ2-1; 8 positions match TRBD1. V shed 1 base and J 2 bases; nucleotides not matched to a gene: 5. The germline gives CDR1 SGHRS, CDR2 YFSETQ. The CDR3 totals 16 residues. DNA of the CDR3: TGCGCCAGCAGCTTGTTAGGGGGACAGGCCTACAATGAGCAGTTCTTC. Protein sequence: CASSLLGGQAYNEQFF.

The V call is TRBV7-3, the J call TRBJ1-2, with TRBD1 identical over 10 bases. This CDR3 has 13 amino acids. From germline, CDR1 is SGHTA and CDR2 FQGTGA. Trimming removed 3 bases from V and 8 bases from J; junction bases left unmatched: 3. The CDR3 region is CASSLGQGHGYTF. The CDR3 nucleotides read TGTGCCAGCAGCTTGGGACAGGGGCACGGCTACACCTTC.

DNA for the CDR3: TGTGCCAGCAGTGACGGTCTAGGGGTACAGCCCCAGCATTTT. Translation gives CASSDGLGVQPQHF. The rearrangement links TRBV6-1 to TRBJ1-5, with D perhaps TRBD1 (5 bases). CDR1 and CDR2 (germline): MNHNS, SASEGT. The CDR3 covers 14 residues. The V gene lost 3 bases and the J gene lost 7 bases, with 13 bases spanning the gap.

The gene calls are TRBV15 and TRBJ2-5; 8 bases fit TRBD2. Germline lookup yields CDR1 LNHNV and CDR2 YYDKDF (reference sequence). Trimming removed 3 bases from V and 2 bases from J; junction bases left unmatched: 11. CDR3 length equals 17 residues. Here the CDR3 reads CATSRRESGGLQETQYF. Here the CDR3 DNA reads TGTGCCACCAGCAGGAGAGAGAGCGGGGGCCTACAAGAGACCCAGTACTTC. The entire variable domain, with the rest obtained from reference TRBV15 and TRBJ2-5, is as follows: DAMVIQNPRYQVTQFGKPVTLSCSQTLNHNVMYWYQQKSSQAPKLLFHYYDKDFNNEADTPDNFQSRRPNTSFCFLDIRSPGLGDTAMYLCATSRRESGGLQETQYFGPGTRLLVL.

V and J are TRBV29-1 and TRBJ2-1; D may be TRBD2 (6 bases). V dropped 1 base and J dropped 8 bases, with 18 bases sitting between them. This CDR3 is 15 amino acids long. Looked up from germline, CDR1 is SQVTM and CDR2 is ANQGSEA. DNA of the CDR3: TGCAGCGTTGAAGGCACGGGAGTTACCCAGTATGAGCAGTTCTTC. It translates to CSVEGTGVTQYEQFF.

Only one count was recorded for this clone. The rearrangement uses TRBV19 and TRBJ1-2, with D perhaps matching TRBD1 (6 bases). The V gene lost 5 bases and the J gene lost 8 bases, with 12 bases spanning the gap. The germline CDR1 and CDR2 sequences are LNHDA and SQIVND (reference sequence). The CDR3 spans 12 residues. This CDR3 is CASSRQAEGYTF. The CDR3 bases are TGTGCCAGTAGTCGACAGGCAGAGGGCTACACCTTC.

CDR3 amino acids: CASGFGGGEPQHF. DNA for the CDR3: TGTGCCAGCGGGTTTGGGGGAGGTGAGCCCCAGCATTTT. This chain links TRBV7-2 with TRBJ1-5, with D possibly matching TRBD1 (5 bases). This CDR3 has 13 amino acids. V lost 8 bases and J lost 8, with 16 bases in between. Germline loops: CDR1 SGHTA, CDR2 FQGNSA.

The chain links TRBV2 to TRBJ2-5, with D perhaps TRBD2 (5 bases). The CDR3 is 13 residues long. CDR1 SNHLY and CDR2 FYNNEI come from the germline V gene. V lost 4 bases and J lost 3, with 9 bases in between. The CDR3 DNA reads as TGTGCCAGCAGTGGTCGAGCGGAAGAGACCCAGTACTTC. Translation: CASSGRAEETQYF.

The chain uses TRBV7-2 and TRBJ2-7; TRBD1 might be the D (6 bases). Germline loops: CDR1 SGHTA, CDR2 FQGNSA. Deletions cut 5 bases from V and 2 bases from J, with 16 bases between. There are 15 residues in the CDR3. CDR3 amino acids: CASSPDRSRAYEQYF. The CDR3 bases are TGTGCCAGCAGCCCCGACAGGTCCCGAGCCTACGAGCAGTACTTC.

This chain links TRBV28 with TRBJ2-3; TRBD2 matches 8 bases. V lost 7 bases to trimming and J lost 2 bases; unmatched junction nucleotides: 11. This CDR3 contains 16 residues. Germline V gene lookup returns CDR1 MDHEN and CDR2 SYDVKM. The CDR3 region has the DNA TGTGCCAGCACGCCCCGACTAGCGCCCTACACAGATACGCAGTATTTT. It translates to CASTPRLAPYTDTQYF. The whole variable domain, remainder taken from reference TRBV28 and TRBJ2-3, is DVKVTQSSRYLVKRTGEKVFLECVQDMDHENMFWYRQDPGLGLRLIYFSYDVKMKEKGDIPEGYSVSREKKERFSLILESASTNQTSMYLCASTPRLAPYTDTQYFGPGTRLTVL.

This chain links TRBV5-4 with TRBJ2-3, with 9 positions matching TRBD2. The CDR3 spans 15 residues. V lost 0 bases to trimming and J lost 11 bases; unmatched junction nucleotides: 10. Germline-derived CDR1 and CDR2 are SGHNT and YYREEE (reference sequence). CDR3 protein: CASSLAGLAGRRQYF. CDR3 bases: TGTGCCAGCAGCTTGGCGGGACTAGCTGGTCGGAGGCAGTATTTT.

The V gene is TRBV4-2, the J gene TRBJ2-7, with 14 bases fitting TRBD2. The CDR3 spans 18 residues. The V and J ends lost 4 bases and 2 bases, in that order; junction bases with no gene match: 10. In germline, CDR1 is LGHNA, CDR2 YNFKEQ. For the CDR3, the DNA is TGTGCCAGCAGCCGATCCGGGACTAGCGGGAGAAAGACCTACGAGCAGTACTTC. It yields the protein CASSRSGTSGRKTYEQYF.

The chain uses TRBV6-5 and TRBJ2-2, with TRBD1 identical over 10 bases. CDR1 is MNHEY and CDR2 is SVGAGI in the germline V gene. The V segment lost 5 bases and the J segment 12 bases; nucleotides outside the gene matches: 9. The CDR3 sequence is 14 residues long. The CDR3 DNA reads TGTGCCAGCAGTCGACAGGGGGCGTATCGGAAGCTGTTTTTT. Its translation: CASSRQGAYRKLFF.